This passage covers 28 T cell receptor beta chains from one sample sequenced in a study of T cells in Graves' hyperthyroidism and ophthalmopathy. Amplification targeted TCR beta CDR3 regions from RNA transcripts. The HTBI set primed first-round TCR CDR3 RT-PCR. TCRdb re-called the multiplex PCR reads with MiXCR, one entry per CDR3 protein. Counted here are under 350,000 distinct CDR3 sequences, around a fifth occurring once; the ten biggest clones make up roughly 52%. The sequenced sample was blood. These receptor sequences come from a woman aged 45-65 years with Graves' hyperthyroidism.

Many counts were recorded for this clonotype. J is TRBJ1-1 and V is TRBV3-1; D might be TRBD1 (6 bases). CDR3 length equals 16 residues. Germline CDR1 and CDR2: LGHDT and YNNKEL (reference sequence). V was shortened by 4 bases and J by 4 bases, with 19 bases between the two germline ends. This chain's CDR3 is CASSLFGSGASTEAFF. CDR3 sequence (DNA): TGTGCCAGCAGCCTATTTGGGTCGGGGGCGAGCACTGAAGCTTTCTTT.

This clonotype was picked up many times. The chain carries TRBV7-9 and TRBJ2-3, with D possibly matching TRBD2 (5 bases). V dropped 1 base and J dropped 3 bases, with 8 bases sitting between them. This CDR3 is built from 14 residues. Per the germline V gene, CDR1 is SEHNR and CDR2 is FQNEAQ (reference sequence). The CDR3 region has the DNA TGTGCCAGCAGCTTAGGGAGGCAGACAGATACGCAGTATTTT. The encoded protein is CASSLGRQTDTQYF.

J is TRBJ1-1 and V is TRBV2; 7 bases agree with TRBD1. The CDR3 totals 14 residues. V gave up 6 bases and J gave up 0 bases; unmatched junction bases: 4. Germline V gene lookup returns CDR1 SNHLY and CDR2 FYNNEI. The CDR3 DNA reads TGTGCCAGCAGAGAGACAGGGCTGAACACTGAAGCTTTCTTT. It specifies CASRETGLNTEAFF.

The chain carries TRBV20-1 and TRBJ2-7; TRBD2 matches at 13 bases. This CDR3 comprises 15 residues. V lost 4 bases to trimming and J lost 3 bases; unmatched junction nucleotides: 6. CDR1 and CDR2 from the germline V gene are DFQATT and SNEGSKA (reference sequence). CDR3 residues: CSATPGLAGVYEQYF. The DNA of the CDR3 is TGCAGTGCTACCCCTGGACTAGCGGGAGTCTACGAGCAGTACTTC.

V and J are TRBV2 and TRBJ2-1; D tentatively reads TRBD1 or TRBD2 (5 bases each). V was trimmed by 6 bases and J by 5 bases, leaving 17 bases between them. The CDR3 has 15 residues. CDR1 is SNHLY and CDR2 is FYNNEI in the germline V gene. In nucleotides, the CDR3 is TGTGCCAGCAGCCTCGCCGGGACGGAAGACAATGAGCAGTTCTTC. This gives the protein CASSLAGTEDNEQFF.

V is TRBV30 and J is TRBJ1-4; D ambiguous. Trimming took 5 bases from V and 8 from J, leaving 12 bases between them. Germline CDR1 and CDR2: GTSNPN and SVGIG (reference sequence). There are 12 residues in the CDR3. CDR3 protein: CAWGRRHEKLFF. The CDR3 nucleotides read TGTGCCTGGGGCCGGCGGCACGAAAAACTGTTTTTT.

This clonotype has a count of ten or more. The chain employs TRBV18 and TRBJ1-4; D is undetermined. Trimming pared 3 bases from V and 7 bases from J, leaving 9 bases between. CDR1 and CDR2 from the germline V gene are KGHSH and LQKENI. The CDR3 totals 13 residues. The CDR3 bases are TGTGCCAGCTCACCGGTGGTGGGTGAAAAACTGTTTTTT. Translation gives CASSPVVGEKLFF.

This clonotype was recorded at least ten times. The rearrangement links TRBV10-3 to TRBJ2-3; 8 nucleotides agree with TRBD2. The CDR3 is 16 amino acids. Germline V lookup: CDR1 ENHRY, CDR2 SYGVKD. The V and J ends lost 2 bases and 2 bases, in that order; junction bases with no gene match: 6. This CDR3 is CAISETGRGATDTQYF. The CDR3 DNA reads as TGTGCCATCAGTGAGACTGGGCGGGGGGCCACAGATACGCAGTATTTT.

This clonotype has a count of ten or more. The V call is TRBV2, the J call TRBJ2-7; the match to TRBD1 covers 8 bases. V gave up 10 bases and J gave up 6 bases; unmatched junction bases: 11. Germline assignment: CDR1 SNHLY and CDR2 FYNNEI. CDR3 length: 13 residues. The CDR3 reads CAILQGVQGEQYF. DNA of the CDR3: TGTGCCATCCTACAGGGGGTCCAGGGCGAGCAGTACTTC. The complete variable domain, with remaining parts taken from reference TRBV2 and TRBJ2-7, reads EPEVTQTPSHQVTQMGQEVILRCVPISNHLYFYWYRQILGQKVEFLVSFYNNEISEKSEIFDDQFSVERPDGSNFTLKIRSTKLEDSAMYFCAILQGVQGEQYFGPGTRLTVT.

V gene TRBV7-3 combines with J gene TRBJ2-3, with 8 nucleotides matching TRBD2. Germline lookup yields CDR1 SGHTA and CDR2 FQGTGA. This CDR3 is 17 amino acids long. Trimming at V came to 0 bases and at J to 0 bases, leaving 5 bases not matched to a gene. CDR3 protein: CASSLTSAGGSTDTQYF. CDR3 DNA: TGTGCCAGCAGCTTAACGTCTGCGGGAGGTAGCACAGATACGCAGTATTTT.

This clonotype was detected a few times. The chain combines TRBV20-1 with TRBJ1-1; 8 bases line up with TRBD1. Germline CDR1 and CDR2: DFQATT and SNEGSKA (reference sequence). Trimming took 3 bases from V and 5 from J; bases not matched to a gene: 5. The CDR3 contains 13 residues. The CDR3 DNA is TGCAGTGCTAGCGGGACAGGTGGGACTGAAGCTTTCTTT. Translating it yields CSASGTGGTEAFF.

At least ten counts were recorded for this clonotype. The CDR3 is CASSLDGVQTQYF. The CDR3 DNA sequence: TGTGCCAGCAGCTTAGACGGTGTTCAGACCCAGTACTTC. The chain recombines TRBV11-2 with TRBJ2-5; D is unresolved. Germline assignment: CDR1 SGHAT and CDR2 FQNNGV. Trimming took 0 bases from V and 6 from J, leaving 8 bases between them. The CDR3 spans 13 residues.

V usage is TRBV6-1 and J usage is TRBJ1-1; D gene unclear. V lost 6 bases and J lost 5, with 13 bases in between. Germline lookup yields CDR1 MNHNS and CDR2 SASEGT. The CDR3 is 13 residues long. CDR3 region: CASRPGRQTEAFF. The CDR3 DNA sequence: TGTGCCAGCAGGCCAGGCAGGCAGACTGAAGCTTTCTTT.

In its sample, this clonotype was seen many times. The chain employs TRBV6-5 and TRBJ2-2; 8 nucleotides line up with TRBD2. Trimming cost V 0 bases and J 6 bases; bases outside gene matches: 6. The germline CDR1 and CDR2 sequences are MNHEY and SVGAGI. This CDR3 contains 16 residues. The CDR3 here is CASSYSSTSVSGELFF. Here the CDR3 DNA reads TGTGCCAGCAGTTACTCGTCGACTAGCGTCTCCGGGGAGCTGTTTTTT.

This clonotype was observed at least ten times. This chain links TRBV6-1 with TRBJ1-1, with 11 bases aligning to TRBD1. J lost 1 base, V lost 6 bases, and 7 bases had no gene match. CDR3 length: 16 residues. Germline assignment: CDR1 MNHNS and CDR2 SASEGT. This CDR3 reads CASSRTGGERNTEAFF. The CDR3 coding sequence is TGTGCCAGCAGCCGGACAGGGGGCGAGAGGAACACTGAAGCTTTCTTT.

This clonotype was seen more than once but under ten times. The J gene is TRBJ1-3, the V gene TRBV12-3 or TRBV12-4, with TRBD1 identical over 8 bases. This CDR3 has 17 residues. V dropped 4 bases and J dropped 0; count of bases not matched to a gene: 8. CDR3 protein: CASSSRTGSFSGNTIYF. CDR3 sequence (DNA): TGTGCCAGCAGTTCCAGGACAGGGAGCTTCTCTGGAAACACCATATATTTT.

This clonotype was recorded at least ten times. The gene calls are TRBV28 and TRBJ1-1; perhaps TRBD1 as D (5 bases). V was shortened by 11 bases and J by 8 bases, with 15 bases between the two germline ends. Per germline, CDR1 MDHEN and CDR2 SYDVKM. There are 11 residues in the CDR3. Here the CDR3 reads CAHKERQEAFF. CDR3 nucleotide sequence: TGTGCCCATAAAGAACGACAGGAAGCTTTCTTT. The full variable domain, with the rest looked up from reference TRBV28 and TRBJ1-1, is DVKVTQSSRYLVKRTGEKVFLECVQDMDHENMFWYRQDPGLGLRLIYFSYDVKMKEKGDIPEGYSVSREKKERFSLILESASTNQTSMYLCAHKERQEAFFGQGTRLTVV.

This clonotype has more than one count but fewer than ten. The CDR3 loop reads CASSLASGGPNNEQFF. The CDR3 DNA reads TGTGCCAGCAGCTTAGCTAGCGGGGGGCCTAACAATGAGCAGTTCTTC. The chain links TRBV7-9 to TRBJ2-1; 10 bases map to TRBD2. Trimming took 0 bases from V and 5 from J; bases not matched to a gene: 4. In germline, CDR1 is SEHNR, CDR2 FQNEAQ (reference sequence). This CDR3 is built from 16 residues.

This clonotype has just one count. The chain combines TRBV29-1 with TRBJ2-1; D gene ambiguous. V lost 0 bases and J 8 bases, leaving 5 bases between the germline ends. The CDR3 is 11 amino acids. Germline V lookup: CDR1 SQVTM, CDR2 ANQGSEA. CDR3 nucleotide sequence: TGCAGCGTTGAAGAAGGATATGAGCAGTTCTTC. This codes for CSVEEGYEQFF.

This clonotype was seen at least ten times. The CDR3 sequence is CASSTGTEAFF. In nucleotides, the CDR3 is TGTGCCAGCAGCACGGGGACAGAAGCTTTCTTT. The rearrangement joins TRBV11-3 to TRBJ1-1; D possibly corresponds to TRBD1 (6 bases). In germline, CDR1 is SGHNT, CDR2 YENEEA. Trimming pared 5 bases from V and 8 bases from J, leaving 9 bases between. This CDR3 is built from 11 residues.

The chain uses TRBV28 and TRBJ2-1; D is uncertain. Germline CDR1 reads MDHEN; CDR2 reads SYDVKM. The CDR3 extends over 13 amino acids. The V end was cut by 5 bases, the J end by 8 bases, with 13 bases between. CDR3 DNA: TGTGCCAGCAGTCATATCTGGGCCCATGAGCAGTTCTTC. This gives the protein CASSHIWAHEQFF. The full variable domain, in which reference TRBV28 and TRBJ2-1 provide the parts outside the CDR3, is DVKVTQSSRYLVKRTGEKVFLECVQDMDHENMFWYRQDPGLGLRLIYFSYDVKMKEKGDIPEGYSVSREKKERFSLILESASTNQTSMYLCASSHIWAHEQFFGPGTRLTVL.

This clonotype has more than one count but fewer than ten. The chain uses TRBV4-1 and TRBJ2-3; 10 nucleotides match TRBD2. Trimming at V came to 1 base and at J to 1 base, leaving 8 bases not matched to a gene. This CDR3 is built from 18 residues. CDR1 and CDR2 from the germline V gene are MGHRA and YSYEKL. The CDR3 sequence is CASSQGRLAGVGTDTQYF. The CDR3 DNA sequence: TGCGCCAGCAGCCAAGGTCGCCTAGCGGGAGTTGGCACAGATACGCAGTATTTT.

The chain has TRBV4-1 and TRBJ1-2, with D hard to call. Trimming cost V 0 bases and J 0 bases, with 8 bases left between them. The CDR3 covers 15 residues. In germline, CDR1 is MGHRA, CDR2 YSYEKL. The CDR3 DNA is TGCGCCAGCAGCCAAGATCGGGTGGCTAACTATGGCTACACCTTC. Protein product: CASSQDRVANYGYTF.

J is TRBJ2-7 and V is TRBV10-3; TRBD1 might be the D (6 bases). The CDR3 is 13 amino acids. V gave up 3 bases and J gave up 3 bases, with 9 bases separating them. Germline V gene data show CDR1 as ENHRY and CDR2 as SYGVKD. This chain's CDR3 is CAISDTGFYEQYF. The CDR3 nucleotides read TGTGCCATCAGTGATACAGGGTTCTACGAGCAGTACTTC.

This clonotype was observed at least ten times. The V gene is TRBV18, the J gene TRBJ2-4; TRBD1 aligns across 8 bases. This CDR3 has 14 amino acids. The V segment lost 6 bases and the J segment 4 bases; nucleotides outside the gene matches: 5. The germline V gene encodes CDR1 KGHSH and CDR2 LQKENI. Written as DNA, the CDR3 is TGTGCCAGCTCCCTTGGACAGGGTAAAAACATTCAGTACTTC. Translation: CASSLGQGKNIQYF. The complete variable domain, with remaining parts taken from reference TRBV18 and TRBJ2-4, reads NAGVMQNPRHLVRRRGQEARLRCSPMKGHSHVYWYRQLPEEGLKFMVYLQKENIIDESGMPKERFSAEFPKEGPSILRIQQVVRGDSAAYFCASSLGQGKNIQYFGAGTRLSVL.

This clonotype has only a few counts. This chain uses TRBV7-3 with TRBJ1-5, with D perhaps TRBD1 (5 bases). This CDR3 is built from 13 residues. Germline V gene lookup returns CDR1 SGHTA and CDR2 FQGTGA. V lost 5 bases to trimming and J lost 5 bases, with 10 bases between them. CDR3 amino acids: CASSVSGDQPQHF. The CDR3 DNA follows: TGTGCCAGCAGCGTGTCGGGGGATCAGCCCCAGCATTTT.

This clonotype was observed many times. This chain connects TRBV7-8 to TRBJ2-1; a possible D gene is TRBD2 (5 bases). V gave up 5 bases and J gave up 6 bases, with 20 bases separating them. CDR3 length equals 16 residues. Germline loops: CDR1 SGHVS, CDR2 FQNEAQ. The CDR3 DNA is TGTGCCAGCAGCGTAGTGGGGTCGCGGGCGGTCAATGAGCAGTTCTTC. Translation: CASSVVGSRAVNEQFF.

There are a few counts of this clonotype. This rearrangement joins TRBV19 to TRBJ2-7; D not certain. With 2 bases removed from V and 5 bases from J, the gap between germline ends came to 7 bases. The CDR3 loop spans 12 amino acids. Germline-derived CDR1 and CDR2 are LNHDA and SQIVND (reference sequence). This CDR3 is CASSISRDEQYF. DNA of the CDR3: TGTGCCAGTAGTATAAGTAGGGACGAGCAGTACTTC.